A selection of T cell receptor beta chains follows, all from one sample in a study of post-analysis software for immune sequencing data. TCRdb passed the PCR reads through MiXCR, listing each CDR3 protein once. The profile shows under 200,000 distinct CDR3 sequences, roughly 30% of them singletons. The material sequenced was blood. These TCRs come from a girl aged 2 to 17 with multiple sclerosis. The CDR3 runs from the conserved cysteine through the conserved F or W. A D gene is named only where the DNA matches it firmly. Size is stated for part of the rows, as once, few or many counts, or as a class when the clone is expanded.

V	D	J	size	CDR3	DNA
TRBV20-1	NA	TRBJ2-2	few	CSAFSGPEGGTGELFF	TGCAGTGCCTTCTCGGGCCCTGAGGGCGGCACCGGGGAGCTGTTTTTT
TRBV30	NA	TRBJ2-7	few	CAWSVSNHEQYF	TGTGCCTGGAGTGTTTCTAACCACGAGCAGTACTTC
TRBV5-1	NA	TRBJ2-3	NA	CVSSLGGSASTDTRYF	TGCGTCAGCAGCTTGGGGGGCAGCGCTAGCACAGATACGCGGTATTTT
TRBV7-2	NA	TRBJ2-7	many	CASSLPPVPYEQYF	TGTGCCAGCAGCCTTCCACCGGTCCCCTACGAGCAGTACTTC
TRBV7-8	NA	TRBJ1-5	NA	CASSPTGYSNQPQHF	TGTGCCAGCAGCCCCACGGGCTATAGCAATCAGCCCCAGCATTTT
TRBV29-1	TRBD2	TRBJ2-7	NA	CSVDVIGRGVAYEQYF	TGCAGCGTTGACGTTATTGGACGGGGGGTGGCCTACGAGCAGTACTTC
TRBV5-1	NA	TRBJ2-7	few	CASSLEGDSYNEQYF	TGCGCCAGCAGCTTGGAAGGGGACTCCTACAATGAGCAGTACTTC
TRBV28	TRBD1	TRBJ1-5	NA	CAGSFWQGAKSNQPQHF	TGTGCCGGCAGTTTCTGGCAGGGGGCTAAGAGCAATCAGCCCCAGCATTTT
TRBV2	NA	TRBJ1-2	few	CASASPAGYTF	TGTGCCAGCGCCTCCCCCGCGGGCTACACCTTC
TRBV6-2/TRBV6-3	NA	TRBJ1-1	few	CASSYSGQVAFF	TGTGCCAGCAGTTACTCGGGACAAGTAGCTTTCTTT
TRBV6-1	TRBD1	TRBJ2-1	NA	CASSTLGTVRNEQFF	TGTGCCAGCAGCACCCTCGGGACAGTACGCAATGAGCAGTTCTTC
TRBV5-1	NA	TRBJ1-1	few	CASSLAEAGEAFF	TGCGCCAGCAGCTTGGCCGAGGCAGGTGAAGCTTTCTTT
TRBV12-3/TRBV12-4	NA	TRBJ1-2	NA	CASSLRGGYTF	TGTGCCAGCAGTTTACGAGGGGGCTACACCTTC
TRBV7-2	NA	TRBJ2-6	NA	CASSFSHSGANVLTF	TGTGCCAGCAGCTTCAGCCACTCTGGGGCCAACGTCCTGACTTTC
TRBV24-1	TRBD1	TRBJ2-1	many	CATSPNTGTGPNEQFF	TGTGCCACCAGCCCAAATACCGGGACAGGGCCTAATGAGCAGTTCTTC
TRBV29-1	TRBD1	TRBJ2-5	many	CSVGGTGGRYF	TGCAGCGTTGGGGGGACAGGGGGACGGTACTTC
TRBV30	NA	TRBJ1-2	many	CAWSVLAAGYTF	TGTGCCTGGAGTGTACTTGCAGCCGGCTACACCTTC
TRBV3-1	NA	TRBJ2-7	many	CASSQEKRPAYEQYF	TGTGCCAGCAGCCAAGAAAAGCGACCGGCCTACGAGCAGTACTTC
TRBV20-1	TRBD2	TRBJ2-7	once	CSAQGLARDEQYF	TGCAGTGCGCAGGGACTAGCTCGCGACGAGCAGTACTTC
TRBV9	NA	TRBJ2-7	NA	CASSTTEVPYEQYF	TGTGCCAGCAGCACGACAGAGGTCCCCTACGAGCAGTACTTC
TRBV3-1	NA	TRBJ2-3	many	CASSHARADTQYF	TGTGCCAGCAGCCACGCCAGAGCAGATACGCAGTATTTT
TRBV19	NA	TRBJ2-1	few	CASSPRVWRKYNEQFF	TGTGCCAGTAGCCCAAGGGTTTGGCGAAAGTACAATGAGCAGTTCTTC
TRBV5-1	NA	TRBJ1-1	many	CASSLEGSTEAFF	TGCGCCAGCAGCTTGGAGGGGAGCACTGAAGCTTTCTTT
TRBV29-1	NA	TRBJ2-7	many	CSVAKGSSYEQYF	TGCAGCGTTGCAAAGGGGAGCTCCTACGAGCAGTACTTC
TRBV12-5	NA	TRBJ2-5	few	CASGPTGDVQETQYF	TGTGCTAGTGGCCCCACCGGGGACGTCCAAGAGACCCAGTACTTC
TRBV5-1	NA	TRBJ2-3	many	CASSLDGGRYSITDTQYF	TGCGCCAGCAGCTTGGACGGCGGGCGGTATTCTATCACAGATACGCAGTATTTT
TRBV5-1	NA	TRBJ2-7	NA	CASSLDPAGPSEQYF	TGCGCCAGCAGCTTGGATCCGGCGGGGCCCTCCGAGCAGTACTTC
TRBV20-1	TRBD2	TRBJ2-3	many	CSAGLVADTQYF	TGCAGTGCGGGACTAGTGGCGGATACGCAGTATTTT
TRBV7-9	NA	TRBJ2-1	NA	CASSLAGDPSSYNEQFF	TGTGCCAGCAGCTTAGCGGGGGATCCGAGTTCCTACAATGAGCAGTTCTTC
TRBV30	TRBD2	TRBJ2-7	NA	CAWSALRTSGNYNEQYF	TGTGCCTGGAGTGCCCTAAGGACTAGCGGTAACTACAATGAGCAGTACTTC
TRBV29-1	NA	TRBJ1-5	many	CSVEGVGQPQHF	TGCAGCGTTGAGGGTGTTGGTCAGCCCCAGCATTTT
TRBV6-5	NA	TRBJ2-5	many	CASSDGPPETQYF	TGTGCCAGCAGCGACGGACCCCCAGAGACCCAGTACTTC
TRBV11-2	NA	TRBJ2-3	many	CASSTTTEPTDTQYF	TGTGCCAGCAGTACCACGACGGAACCCACAGATACGCAGTATTTT
TRBV29-1	NA	TRBJ2-1	many	CSVAAVSSYNEQFF	TGCAGCGTTGCCGCTGTCAGCTCCTACAATGAGCAGTTCTTC
TRBV29-1	NA	TRBJ1-2	many	CSALGGTLYGYTF	TGCAGCGCATTGGGGGGAACCTTATATGGCTACACCTTC
TRBV29-1	TRBD1	TRBJ2-6	many	CSVVRDSSGANVLTF	TGCAGCGTTGTAAGGGACAGCTCTGGGGCCAACGTCCTGACTTTC
TRBV20-1	NA	TRBJ1-2	many	CSARPPGYHGYTF	TGCAGTGCTAGACCCCCAGGGTATCATGGCTACACCTTC
TRBV5-1	NA	TRBJ1-5	few	CASSSDSNSNQPQHF	TGCGCCAGCAGCTCAGACAGTAATAGCAATCAGCCCCAGCATTTT
TRBV15	TRBD2	TRBJ2-1	many	CATSIIAGEGQFF	TGTGCCACCAGCATAATAGCGGGAGAAGGGCAGTTCTTC
TRBV6-5	NA	TRBJ1-2	many	CASSFGQLNYGYTF	TGTGCCAGCAGTTTCGGACAGCTAAACTATGGCTACACCTTC
TRBV29-1	TRBD1	TRBJ2-7	many	CSRDSWGEQYF	TGCAGCCGGGACAGCTGGGGCGAGCAGTACTTC
TRBV20-1	TRBD1	TRBJ1-2	many	CSATGTGGLYGYTF	TGCAGTGCTACCGGGACAGGGGGCCTCTATGGCTACACCTTC
TRBV4-2	NA	TRBJ1-5	NA	CASSQVNREGQPQHF	TGTGCCAGCAGCCAGGTGAACAGGGAAGGTCAGCCCCAGCATTTT
TRBV7-2	NA	TRBJ1-5	NA	CASSPQGFQPQHF	TGTGCCAGCAGCCCGCAGGGTTTTCAGCCCCAGCATTTT
TRBV7-3	NA	TRBJ2-7	few	CASSPTGRDYEQYF	TGTGCCAGCAGCCCCACCGGCAGGGACTACGAGCAGTACTTC
TRBV2	TRBD2	TRBJ2-1	NA	CASRAGLAGHEQFF	TGTGCCAGCAGGGCGGGACTAGCTGGCCATGAGCAGTTCTTC
TRBV27	TRBD2	TRBJ2-1	many	CASSTGLHATYNEQFF	TGTGCCAGCAGTACGGGACTACACGCTACCTACAATGAGCAGTTCTTC
TRBV28	TRBD2	TRBJ2-5	NA	CASSLPPTSGRATSQETQYF	TGTGCCAGCAGTTTACCCCCAACTAGCGGGAGGGCCACTAGTCAAGAGACCCAGTACTTC
TRBV6-5	TRBD2	TRBJ2-1	many	CASSYSNGGAIEQFF	TGTGCCAGCAGTTACTCGAACGGGGGGGCCATTGAGCAGTTCTTC
TRBV28	NA	TRBJ2-7	few	CASSRREKGSYEQYF	TGTGCCAGCAGCCGCAGAGAGAAGGGGTCCTACGAGCAGTACTTC
TRBV7-2	NA	TRBJ1-2	NA	CASSLMGTGGYTF	TGTGCCAGCAGCTTAATGGGGACGGGGGGCTACACCTTC
TRBV12-3/TRBV12-4	TRBD2	TRBJ2-1	many	CASNPGLVYNEQFF	TGTGCCAGCAACCCGGGACTAGTCTACAATGAGCAGTTCTTC